This T cell receptor beta chain was captured by sequencing in a study of early T cells in non-severe SARS-CoV-2 infection. At the level of the study: The study sequenced bulk RNA from unsorted whole blood, with chains unpaired.

Study-level points and caveats: Lookups in VDJdb leaned toward anti-spike CD8 responses and missed private and CD4 specificities.

This clonotype was detected many times. Its antigen is unidentified. Unique molecular identifiers were attached to individual cDNA molecules. MiXCR was run by TCRdb on the 5' RACE reads, yielding one entry per CDR3 protein. Here the sample spans 35,000 to 40,000 distinct CDR3 sequences, just under 4% being singletons. Sequences were obtained from whole blood. The receptor was derived from an adult who was a healthcare worker with PCR-confirmed SARS-CoV-2 infection or an uninfected control (not recorded which).

The CDR3 here is CASSTRQGALLVETQYF. In DNA, the CDR3 is TGTGCCAGCAGCACAAGACAGGGGGCTTTGTTAGTAGAGACCCAGTACTTC. The rearrangement joins TRBV28 to TRBJ2-5, with TRBD1 identical over 10 bases. After removal of 6 bases from V and 4 bases from J, the junction contained 14 bases not matched to a gene. The V gene's germline CDR1 is MDHEN and CDR2 SYDVKM. This CDR3 has 17 amino acids.